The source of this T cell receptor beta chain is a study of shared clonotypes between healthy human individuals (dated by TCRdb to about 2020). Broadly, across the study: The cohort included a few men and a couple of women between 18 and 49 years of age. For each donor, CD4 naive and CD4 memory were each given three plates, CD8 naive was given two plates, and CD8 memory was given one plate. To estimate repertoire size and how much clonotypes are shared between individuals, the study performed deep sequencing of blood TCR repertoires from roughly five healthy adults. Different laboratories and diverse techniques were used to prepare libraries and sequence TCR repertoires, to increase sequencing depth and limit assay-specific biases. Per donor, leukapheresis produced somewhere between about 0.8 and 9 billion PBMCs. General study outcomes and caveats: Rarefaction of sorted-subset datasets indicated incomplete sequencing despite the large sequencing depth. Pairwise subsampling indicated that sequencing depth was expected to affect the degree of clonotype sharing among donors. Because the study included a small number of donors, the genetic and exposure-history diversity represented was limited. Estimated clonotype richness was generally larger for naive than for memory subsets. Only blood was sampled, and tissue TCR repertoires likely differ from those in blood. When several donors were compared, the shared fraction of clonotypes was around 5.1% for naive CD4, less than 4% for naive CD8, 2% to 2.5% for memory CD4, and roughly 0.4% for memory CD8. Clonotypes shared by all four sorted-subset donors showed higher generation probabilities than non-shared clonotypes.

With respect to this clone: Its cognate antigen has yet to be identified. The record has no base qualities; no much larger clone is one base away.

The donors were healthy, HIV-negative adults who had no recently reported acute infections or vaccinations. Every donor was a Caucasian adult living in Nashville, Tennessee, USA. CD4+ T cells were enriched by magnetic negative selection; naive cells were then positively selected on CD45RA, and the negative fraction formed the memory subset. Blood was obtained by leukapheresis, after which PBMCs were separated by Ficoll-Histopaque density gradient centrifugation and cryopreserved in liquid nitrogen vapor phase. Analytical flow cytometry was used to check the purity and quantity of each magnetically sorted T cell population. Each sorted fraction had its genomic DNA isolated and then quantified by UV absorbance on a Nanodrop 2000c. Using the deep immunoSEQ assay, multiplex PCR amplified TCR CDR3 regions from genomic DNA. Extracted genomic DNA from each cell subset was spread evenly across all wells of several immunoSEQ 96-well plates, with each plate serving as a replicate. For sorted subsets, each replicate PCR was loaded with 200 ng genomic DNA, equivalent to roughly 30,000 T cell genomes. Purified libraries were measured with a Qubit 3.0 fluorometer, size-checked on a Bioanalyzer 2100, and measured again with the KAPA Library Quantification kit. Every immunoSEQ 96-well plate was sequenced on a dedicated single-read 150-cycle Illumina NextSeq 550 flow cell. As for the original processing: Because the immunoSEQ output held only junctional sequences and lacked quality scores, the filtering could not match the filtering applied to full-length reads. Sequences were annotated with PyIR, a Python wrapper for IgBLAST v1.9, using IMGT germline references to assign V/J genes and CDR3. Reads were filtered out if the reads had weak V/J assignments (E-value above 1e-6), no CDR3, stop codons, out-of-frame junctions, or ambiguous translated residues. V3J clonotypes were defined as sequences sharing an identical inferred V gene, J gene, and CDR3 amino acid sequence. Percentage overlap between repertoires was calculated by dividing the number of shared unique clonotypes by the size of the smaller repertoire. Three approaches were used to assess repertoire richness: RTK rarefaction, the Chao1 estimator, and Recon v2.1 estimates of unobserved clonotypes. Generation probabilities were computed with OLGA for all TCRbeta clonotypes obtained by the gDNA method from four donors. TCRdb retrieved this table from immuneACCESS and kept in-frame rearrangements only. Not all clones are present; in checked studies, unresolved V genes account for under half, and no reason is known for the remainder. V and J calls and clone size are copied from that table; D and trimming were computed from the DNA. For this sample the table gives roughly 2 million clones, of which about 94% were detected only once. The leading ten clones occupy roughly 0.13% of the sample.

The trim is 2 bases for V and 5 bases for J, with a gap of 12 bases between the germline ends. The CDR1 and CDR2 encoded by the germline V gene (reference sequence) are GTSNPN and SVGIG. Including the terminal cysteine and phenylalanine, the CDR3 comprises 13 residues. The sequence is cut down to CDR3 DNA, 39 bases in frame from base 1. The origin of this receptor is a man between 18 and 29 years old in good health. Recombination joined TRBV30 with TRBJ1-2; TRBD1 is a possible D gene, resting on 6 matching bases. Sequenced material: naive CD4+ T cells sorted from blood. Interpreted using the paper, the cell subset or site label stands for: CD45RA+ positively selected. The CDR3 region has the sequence CAWSPQGSYGYTF. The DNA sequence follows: TGTGCCTGGAGTCCCCAGGGGTCGTATGGCTACACCTTC.